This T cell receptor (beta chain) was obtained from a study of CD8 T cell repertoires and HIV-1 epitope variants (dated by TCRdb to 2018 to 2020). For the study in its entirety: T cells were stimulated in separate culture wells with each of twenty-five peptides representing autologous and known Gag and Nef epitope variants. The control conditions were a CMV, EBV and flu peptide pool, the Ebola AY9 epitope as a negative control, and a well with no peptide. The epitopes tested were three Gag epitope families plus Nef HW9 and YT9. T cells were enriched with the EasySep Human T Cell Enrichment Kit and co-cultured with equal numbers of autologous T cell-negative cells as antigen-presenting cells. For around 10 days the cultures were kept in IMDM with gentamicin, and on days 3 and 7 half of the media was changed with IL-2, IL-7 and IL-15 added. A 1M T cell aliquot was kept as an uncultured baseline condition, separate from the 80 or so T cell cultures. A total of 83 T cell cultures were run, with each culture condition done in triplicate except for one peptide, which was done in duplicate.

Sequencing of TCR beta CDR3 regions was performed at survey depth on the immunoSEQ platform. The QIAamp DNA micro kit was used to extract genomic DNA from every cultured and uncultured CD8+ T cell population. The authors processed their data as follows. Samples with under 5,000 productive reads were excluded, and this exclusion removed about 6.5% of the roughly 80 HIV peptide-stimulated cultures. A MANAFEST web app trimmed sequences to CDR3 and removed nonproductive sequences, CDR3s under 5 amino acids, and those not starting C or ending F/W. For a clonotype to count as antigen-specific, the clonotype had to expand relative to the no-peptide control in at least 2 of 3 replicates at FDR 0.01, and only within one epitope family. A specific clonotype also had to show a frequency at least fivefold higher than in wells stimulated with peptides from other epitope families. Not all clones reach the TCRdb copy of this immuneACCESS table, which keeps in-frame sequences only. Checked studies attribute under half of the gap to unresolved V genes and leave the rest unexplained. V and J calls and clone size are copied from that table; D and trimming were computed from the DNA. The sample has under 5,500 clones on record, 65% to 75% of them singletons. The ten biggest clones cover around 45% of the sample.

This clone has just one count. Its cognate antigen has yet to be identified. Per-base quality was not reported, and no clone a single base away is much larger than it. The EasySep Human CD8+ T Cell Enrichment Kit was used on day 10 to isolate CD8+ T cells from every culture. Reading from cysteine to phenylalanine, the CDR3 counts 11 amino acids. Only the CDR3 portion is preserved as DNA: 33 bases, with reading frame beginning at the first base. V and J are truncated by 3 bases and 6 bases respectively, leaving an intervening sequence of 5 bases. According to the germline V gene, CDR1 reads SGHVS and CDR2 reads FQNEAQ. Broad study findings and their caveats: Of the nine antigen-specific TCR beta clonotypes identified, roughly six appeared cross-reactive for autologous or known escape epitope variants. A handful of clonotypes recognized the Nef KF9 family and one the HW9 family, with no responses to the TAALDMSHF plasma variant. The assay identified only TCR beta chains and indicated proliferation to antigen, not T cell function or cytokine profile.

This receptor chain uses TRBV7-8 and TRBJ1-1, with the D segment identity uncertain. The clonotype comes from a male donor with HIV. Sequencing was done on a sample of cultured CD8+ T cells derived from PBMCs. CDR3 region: CASSFGPEAFF. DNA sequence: TGTGCCAGCAGCTTTGGCCCTGAAGCTTTCTTT.